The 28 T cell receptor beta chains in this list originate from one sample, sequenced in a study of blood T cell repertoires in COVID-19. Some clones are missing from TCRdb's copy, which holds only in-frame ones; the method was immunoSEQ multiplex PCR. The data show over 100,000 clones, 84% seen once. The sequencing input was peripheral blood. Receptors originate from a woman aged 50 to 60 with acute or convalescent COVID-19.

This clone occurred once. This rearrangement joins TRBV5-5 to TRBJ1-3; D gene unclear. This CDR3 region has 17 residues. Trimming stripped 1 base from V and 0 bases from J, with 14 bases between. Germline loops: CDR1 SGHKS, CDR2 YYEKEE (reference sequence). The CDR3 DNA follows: TGTGCCAGCAGCTTGTGGATGGGCCTCCGCTCTGGAAACACCATATATTTT. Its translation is CASSLWMGLRSGNTIYF.

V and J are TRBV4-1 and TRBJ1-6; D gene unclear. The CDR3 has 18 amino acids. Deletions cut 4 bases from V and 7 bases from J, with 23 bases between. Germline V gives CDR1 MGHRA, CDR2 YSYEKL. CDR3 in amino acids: CASSPTRAQGPGNSPLHF. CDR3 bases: TGCGCCAGCAGCCCTACAAGGGCACAAGGTCCGGGGAATTCACCCCTCCACTTT.

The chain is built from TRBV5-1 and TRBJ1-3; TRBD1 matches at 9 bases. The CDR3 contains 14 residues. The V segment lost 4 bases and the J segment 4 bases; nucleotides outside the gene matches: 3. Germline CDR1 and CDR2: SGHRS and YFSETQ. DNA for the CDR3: TGCGCCAGCAGCCTTGGACAGGGGGGAAACACCATATATTTT. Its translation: CASSLGQGGNTIYF.

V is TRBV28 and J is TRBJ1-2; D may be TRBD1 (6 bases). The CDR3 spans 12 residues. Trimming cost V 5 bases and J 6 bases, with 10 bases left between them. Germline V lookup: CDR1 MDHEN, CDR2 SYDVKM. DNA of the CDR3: TGTGCCAGCAGTGCCGAGGGGGATGGCTACACCTTC. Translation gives CASSAEGDGYTF.

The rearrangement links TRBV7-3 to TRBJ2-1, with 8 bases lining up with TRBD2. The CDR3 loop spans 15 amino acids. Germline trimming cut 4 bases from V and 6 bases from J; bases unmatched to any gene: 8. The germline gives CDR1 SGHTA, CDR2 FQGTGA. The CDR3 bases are TGTGCCAGCAGCTCCCCGGGGGGGACATCCAATGAGCAGTTCTTC. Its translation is CASSSPGGTSNEQFF.

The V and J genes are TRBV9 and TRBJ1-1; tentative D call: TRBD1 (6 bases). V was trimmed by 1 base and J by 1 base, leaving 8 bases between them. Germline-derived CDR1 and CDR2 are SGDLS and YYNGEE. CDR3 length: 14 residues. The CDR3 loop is CASSVQGQNTEAFF. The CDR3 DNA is TGTGCCAGCAGCGTACAGGGGCAGAACACTGAAGCTTTCTTT.

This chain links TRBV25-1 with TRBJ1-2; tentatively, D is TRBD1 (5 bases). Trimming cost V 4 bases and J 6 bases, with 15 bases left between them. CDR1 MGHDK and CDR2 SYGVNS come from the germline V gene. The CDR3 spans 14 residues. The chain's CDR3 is CASSANPRAHGYTF. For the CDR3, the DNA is TGTGCCAGCAGTGCAAATCCCAGGGCACATGGCTACACCTTC.

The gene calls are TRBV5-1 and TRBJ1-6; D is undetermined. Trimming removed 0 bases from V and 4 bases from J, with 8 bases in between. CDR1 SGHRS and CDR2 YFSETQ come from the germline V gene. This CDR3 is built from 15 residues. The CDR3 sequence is CASSLEEGYNSPLHF. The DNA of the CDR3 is TGCGCCAGCAGCTTGGAAGAGGGATATAATTCACCCCTCCACTTT.

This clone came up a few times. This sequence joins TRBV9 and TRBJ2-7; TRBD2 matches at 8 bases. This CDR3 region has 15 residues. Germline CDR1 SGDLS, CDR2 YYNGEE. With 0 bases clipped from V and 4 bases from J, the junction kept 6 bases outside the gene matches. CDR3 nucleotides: TGTGCCAGCAGCGTAGCCTCCGGGGGGGCTTACGAGCAGTACTTC. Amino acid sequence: CASSVASGGAYEQYF.

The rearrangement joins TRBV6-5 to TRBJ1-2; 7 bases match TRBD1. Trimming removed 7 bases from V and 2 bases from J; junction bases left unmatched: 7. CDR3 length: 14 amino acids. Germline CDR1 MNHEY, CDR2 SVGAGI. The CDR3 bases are TGTGCCAGCAATCCAGGGGGGACAAACTATGGCTACACCTTC. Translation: CASNPGGTNYGYTF.

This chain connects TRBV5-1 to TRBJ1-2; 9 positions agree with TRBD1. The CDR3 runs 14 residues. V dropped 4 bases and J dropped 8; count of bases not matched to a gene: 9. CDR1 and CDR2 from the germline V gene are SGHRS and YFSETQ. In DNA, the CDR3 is TGCGCCAGCAGCCCGTTGACAGGGGGTACGGGCTACACCTTC. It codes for CASSPLTGGTGYTF.

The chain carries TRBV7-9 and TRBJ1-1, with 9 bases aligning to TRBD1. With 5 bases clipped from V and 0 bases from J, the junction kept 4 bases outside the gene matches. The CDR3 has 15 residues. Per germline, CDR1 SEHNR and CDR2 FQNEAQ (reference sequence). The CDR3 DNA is TGTGCCAGCAGCCGAGGGACAGGGATGAACACTGAAGCTTTCTTT. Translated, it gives CASSRGTGMNTEAFF.

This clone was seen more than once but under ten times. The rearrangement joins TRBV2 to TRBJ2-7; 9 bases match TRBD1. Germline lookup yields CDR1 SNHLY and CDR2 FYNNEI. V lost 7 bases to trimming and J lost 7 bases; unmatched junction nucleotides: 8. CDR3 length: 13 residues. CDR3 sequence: CASMGTGLIEQYF. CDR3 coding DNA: TGTGCCAGCATGGGGACAGGGTTGATAGAGCAGTACTTC.

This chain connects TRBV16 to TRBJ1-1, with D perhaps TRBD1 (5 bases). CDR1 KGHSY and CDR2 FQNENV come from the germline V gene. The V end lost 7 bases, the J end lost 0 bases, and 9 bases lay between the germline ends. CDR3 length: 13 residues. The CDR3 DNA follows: TGTGCCAGCACTCGACAGATGAACACTGAAGCTTTCTTT. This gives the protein CASTRQMNTEAFF.

CDR3: CASSIGGSYNSPLHF. DNA for the CDR3: TGTGCCAGTAGTATTGGGGGGTCCTATAATTCACCCCTCCACTTT. This chain uses TRBV19 with TRBJ1-6, with D perhaps matching TRBD1 (5 bases). Germline V lookup: CDR1 LNHDA, CDR2 SQIVND (reference sequence). The CDR3 runs to 15 residues. V was clipped by 3 bases and J by 1 base, with 7 bases between them.

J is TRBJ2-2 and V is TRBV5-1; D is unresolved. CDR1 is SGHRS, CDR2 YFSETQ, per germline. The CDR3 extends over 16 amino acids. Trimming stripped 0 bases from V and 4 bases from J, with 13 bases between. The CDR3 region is CASSLGLPVGTGELFF. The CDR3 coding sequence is TGCGCCAGCAGCTTGGGACTCCCGGTGGGCACCGGGGAGCTGTTTTTT.

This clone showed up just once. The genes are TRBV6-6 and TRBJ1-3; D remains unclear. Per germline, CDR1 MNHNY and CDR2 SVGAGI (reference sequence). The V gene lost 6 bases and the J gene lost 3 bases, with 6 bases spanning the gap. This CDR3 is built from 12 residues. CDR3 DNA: TGTGCCAGCAGCCCCGGTGGAAACACCATATATTTT. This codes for CASSPGGNTIYF.

This chain's CDR3 is CASSQGADRRTDTQYF. DNA for the CDR3: TGCGCCAGCAGCCAAGGAGCCGATCGCCGAACAGATACGCAGTATTTT. The chain has TRBV4-1 and TRBJ2-3; D is unclear. Per germline, CDR1 MGHRA and CDR2 YSYEKL. The CDR3 extends over 16 amino acids. The V end was cut by 1 base, the J end by 3 bases, with 14 bases between.

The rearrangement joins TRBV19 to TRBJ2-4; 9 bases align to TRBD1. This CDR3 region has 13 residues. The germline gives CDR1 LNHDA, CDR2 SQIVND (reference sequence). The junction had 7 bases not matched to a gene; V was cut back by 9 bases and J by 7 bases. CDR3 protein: CASRAGQGNIQYF. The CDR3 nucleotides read TGTGCCAGCAGAGCAGGACAGGGGAACATTCAGTACTTC.

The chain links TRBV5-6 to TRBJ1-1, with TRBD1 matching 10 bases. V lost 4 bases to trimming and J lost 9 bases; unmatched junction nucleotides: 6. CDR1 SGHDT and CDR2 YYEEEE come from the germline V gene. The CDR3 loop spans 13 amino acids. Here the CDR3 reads CASSLGQGTQAFF. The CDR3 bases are TGTGCCAGCAGCCTGGGACAGGGGACACAAGCTTTCTTT.

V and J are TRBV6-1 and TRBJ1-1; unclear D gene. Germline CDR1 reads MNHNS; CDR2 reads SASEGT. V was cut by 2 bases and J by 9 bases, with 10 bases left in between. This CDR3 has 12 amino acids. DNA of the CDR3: TGTGCCAGCAGTGAACGGGGATATAAAGCTTTCTTT. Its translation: CASSERGYKAFF.

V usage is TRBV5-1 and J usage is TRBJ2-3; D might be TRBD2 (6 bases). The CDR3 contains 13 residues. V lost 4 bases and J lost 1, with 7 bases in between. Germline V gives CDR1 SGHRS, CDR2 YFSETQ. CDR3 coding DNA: TGCGCCAGCAGCGGCGGGGGCACAGATACGCAGTATTTT. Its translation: CASSGGGTDTQYF.

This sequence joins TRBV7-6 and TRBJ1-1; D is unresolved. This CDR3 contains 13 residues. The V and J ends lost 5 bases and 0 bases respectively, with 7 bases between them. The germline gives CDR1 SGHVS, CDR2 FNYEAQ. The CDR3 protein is CASSPEVNTEAFF. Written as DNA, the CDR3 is TGTGCCAGCAGCCCAGAGGTGAACACTGAAGCTTTCTTT. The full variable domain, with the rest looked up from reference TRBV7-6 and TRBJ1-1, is GAGVSQSPRYKVTKRGQDVALRCDPISGHVSLYWYRQALGQGPEFLTYFNYEAQQDKSGLPNDRFSAERPEGSISTLTIQRTEQRDSAMYRCASSPEVNTEAFFGQGTRLTVV.

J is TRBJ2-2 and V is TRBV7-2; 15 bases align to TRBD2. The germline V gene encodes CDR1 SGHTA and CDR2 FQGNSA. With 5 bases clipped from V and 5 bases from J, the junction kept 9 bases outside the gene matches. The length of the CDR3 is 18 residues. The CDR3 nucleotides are TGTGCCAGCAGCGCTCCGGGACTAGCGGGGGGCCGGACCGGGGAGCTGTTTTTT. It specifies CASSAPGLAGGRTGELFF.

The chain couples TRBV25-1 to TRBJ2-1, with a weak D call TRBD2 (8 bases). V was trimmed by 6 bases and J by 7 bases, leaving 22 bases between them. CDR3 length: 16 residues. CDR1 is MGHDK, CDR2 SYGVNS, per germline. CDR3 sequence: CASSSQGGGGRNEQFF. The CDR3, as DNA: TGTGCCAGCAGCTCCCAAGGGGGCGGGGGGCGAAATGAGCAGTTCTTC.

This chain's CDR3 is CASSIALYNEQFF. In DNA, the CDR3 is TGTGCCAGTAGTATAGCCCTATACAATGAGCAGTTCTTC. The V call is TRBV19, the J call TRBJ2-1; D unresolved. Trimming shortened V by 1 base and J by 4 bases, and 5 bases separated the two germline ends. Germline lookup yields CDR1 LNHDA and CDR2 SQIVND (reference sequence). This CDR3 is 13 amino acids long.

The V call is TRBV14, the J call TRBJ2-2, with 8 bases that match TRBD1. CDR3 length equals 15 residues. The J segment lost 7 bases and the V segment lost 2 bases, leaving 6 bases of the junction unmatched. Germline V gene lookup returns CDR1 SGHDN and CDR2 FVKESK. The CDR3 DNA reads TGTGCCAGCAGCCAACAGGACAGGGCCATCGGGGAGCTGTTTTTT. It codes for CASSQQDRAIGELFF.

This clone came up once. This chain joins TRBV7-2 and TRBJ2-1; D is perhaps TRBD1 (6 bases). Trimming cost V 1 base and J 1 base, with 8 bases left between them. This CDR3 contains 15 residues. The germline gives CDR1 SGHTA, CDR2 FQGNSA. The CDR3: CASSLGGGSYNEQFF. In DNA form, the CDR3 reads TGTGCCAGCAGCTTAGGAGGGGGTTCCTACAATGAGCAGTTCTTC.